This is a list of T cell receptor beta chains from one sample in a study of T cells in Graves' hyperthyroidism and ophthalmopathy. TCRdb recomputed calls from the multiplex PCR reads with MiXCR, one row per CDR3 protein. The repertoire holds about 520,000 distinct CDR3 sequences, with around 22% as singletons. Sample: blood. These receptors all stem from a woman aged 30 to 39 with Graves' ophthalmopathy. Each CDR3 is given with its conserved first and last residue. The D gene is left open where the match is weak. Clone sizes are given selectively: once, few, many, or a class where the clone is expanded.

DNA | CDR3 | size | J | D | V
TGTGCCAGAATTAACAGGGTAGCTAACTATGGCTACACCTTC | CARINRVANYGYTF | many | TRBJ1-2 | . | TRBV2
TGCAGTCCCAAGGGCCCCAGCTCAGAGACCCAGTACTTC | CSPKGPSSETQYF | many | TRBJ2-5 | . | TRBV20-1
TGTGCCAGCACAAGGGAGCGGGAGGACGAGCAGTACTTC | CASTREREDEQYF | . | TRBJ2-7 | TRBD2 | TRBV2
TGTGCCAGCAGCTTAGGTTCCTGGGCCACCCAAGAGACCCAGTACTTC | CASSLGSWATQETQYF | once | TRBJ2-5 | . | TRBV11-2
TGTGCCAGCACCCCGGGGGAGACCCAGTACTTC | CASTPGETQYF | many | TRBJ2-5 | . | TRBV6-1
TGTGCCAGCAGTCCCCCGACCCCCATGAACACTGAAGCTTTCTTT | CASSPPTPMNTEAFF | few | TRBJ1-1 | . | TRBV12-3/TRBV12-4
TGCGCCAGCAGCCCCCGACGGACTGAAAACTCCTACGAGCAGTACTTC | CASSPRRTENSYEQYF | many | TRBJ2-7 | . | TRBV4-1
TGTGCCAGCAGCTCTCCCCTGGGACTAGCGGGACTAGAGACCCAGTACTTC | CASSSPLGLAGLETQYF | . | TRBJ2-5 | TRBD2 | TRBV12-3/TRBV12-4
TGCGCCAGCAGCGTCGGGACAGGGGCTAAACATGGCTACACCTTC | CASSVGTGAKHGYTF | . | TRBJ1-2 | TRBD1 | TRBV5-1
TGTGCCAGCAGTTACTCTAGGGGCAGCCTCTCGCCCCAGCATTTT | CASSYSRGSLSPQHF | few | TRBJ1-5 | . | TRBV6-5
TGTGCCAGCAGCCGACAGGGCGATAATTCACCCCTCCACTTT | CASSRQGDNSPLHF | . | TRBJ1-6 | TRBD1 | TRBV7-2
TGTGCCAGCAGTCCCCCGGGGGTCGGTAACTATGGCTACACCTTC | CASSPPGVGNYGYTF | few | TRBJ1-2 | . | TRBV6-1
TGTGCCAGTTTAACAGGGGCTGGGGGTTATGGCTACACCTTC | CASLTGAGGYGYTF | many | TRBJ1-2 | TRBD1 | TRBV6-1
TGTGCCAGCAGTTTACCCGGGACAGCCTATAGCAATCAGCCCCAGCATTTT | CASSLPGTAYSNQPQHF | many | TRBJ1-5 | TRBD1 | TRBV28
TGTGCCAGCAGTGTATGGGACCACCATGGCTACACCTTC | CASSVWDHHGYTF | . | TRBJ1-2 | . | TRBV12-3/TRBV12-4
TGTGCCAGCAGCCAAGGGTTGGTAGAGTACTATGGCTACACCTTC | CASSQGLVEYYGYTF | . | TRBJ1-2 | . | TRBV3-1
TGCGCCAGCAGCCACCCCGGGAGGCTGGCGGGATATGGCTACACCTTC | CASSHPGRLAGYGYTF | few | TRBJ1-2 | . | TRBV4-1
TGTGCCAGCAGGCAAGACAGGGGGCTCTACGAGCAGTACTTC | CASRQDRGLYEQYF | . | TRBJ2-7 | TRBD1 | TRBV27
TGCGCCAGCAGCTTGGGACAGACCAAAGAGACCCAGTACTTC | CASSLGQTKETQYF | . | TRBJ2-5 | . | TRBV5-1
TGTGCCAGCAGTTTACAGTCGGGGGAGCTACTCCACTTT | CASSLQSGELLHF | . | TRBJ1-6 | . | TRBV12-3/TRBV12-4
TGTGCCAGCAGTGTCGGGACAGGGGTGGGGTCCTATGGCTACACCTTC | CASSVGTGVGSYGYTF | many | TRBJ1-2 | TRBD1 | TRBV28
TGTGCCAGCTCACCACAGGAAAATCAGCCCCAGCATTTT | CASSPQENQPQHF | many | TRBJ1-5 | . | TRBV18
TGTGCCACCAGTGATCGGTACCAAGAGACCCAGTACTTC | CATSDRYQETQYF | many | TRBJ2-5 | . | TRBV24-1
TGCAGTGCTAGAGATCGGAAGACATCCCCGATAACATCCTACGAGCAGTACTTC | CSARDRKTSPITSYEQYF | few | TRBJ2-7 | . | TRBV20-1
TGTGCCTGGAGTGAGGGACTAGCGGACTACGAGCAGTACTTC | CAWSEGLADYEQYF | many | TRBJ2-7 | TRBD2 | TRBV30
TGTGCCAGCAGTTTGGCAGGACCCTCCTATGGCTACACCTTC | CASSLAGPSYGYTF | many | TRBJ1-2 | . | TRBV27
TGTGCCATCAGTGAAGGACAGGGTGCGGCCGGGGAGCTGTTTTTT | CAISEGQGAAGELFF | many | TRBJ2-2 | TRBD1 | TRBV10-3
TGTGCCAGCAGATCGGACAGGGAACGTCAGCCCCAGCATTTT | CASRSDRERQPQHF | many | TRBJ1-5 | TRBD1 | TRBV28
TGTGCCTGGAGTGAGGGGACAGCAAAGGGGCAGCCCCAGCATTTT | CAWSEGTAKGQPQHF | many | TRBJ1-5 | TRBD1 | TRBV30
TGCAGCGTTGTGTCCCATCGGGGGCAGTACTTC | CSVVSHRGQYF | many | TRBJ2-7 | . | TRBV29-1
TGTGCCAGCAGTTACTCCGCGGGACAGGGGCCCTACGAGCAGTACTTC | CASSYSAGQGPYEQYF | . | TRBJ2-7 | TRBD1 | TRBV6-5
TGTGCCAGTACATATCAACCGGACACATGGAACACTGAAGCTTTCTTT | CASTYQPDTWNTEAFF | . | TRBJ1-1 | . | TRBV19
TGCGCCAGCAGCAACTACAGGCGCATGGGGGAAGAGACCCAGTACTTC | CASSNYRRMGEETQYF | once | TRBJ2-5 | . | TRBV5-1
TGTGCCAGCAGGGGAACAGGGGTCTCACCCCTCCACTTT | CASRGTGVSPLHF | . | TRBJ1-6 | TRBD1 | TRBV6-1
TGTGCCAGCAGCGATAATCCGGGGACAGGGCGGCCCAATAACTATGGCTACACCTTC | CASSDNPGTGRPNNYGYTF | . | TRBJ1-2 | TRBD1 | TRBV11-2
TGTGCCAGCAGAACGATGGACAGGGGCGGTTGGGCTTCACCCCTCCACTTT | CASRTMDRGGWASPLHF | once | TRBJ1-6 | TRBD1 | TRBV28
TGTGCCAGCAGTTACTCGCAGCGGGGGTTTCAAGAGACCCAGTACTTC | CASSYSQRGFQETQYF | . | TRBJ2-5 | TRBD2 | TRBV6-5
TGTGTCAGCAGCTTAATCGGTTGGGAGCAGTACTTC | CVSSLIGWEQYF | . | TRBJ2-7 | . | TRBV7-2
TGTGCCAGCAAACTAGCGGGGGTCCAAGAGACCCAGTACTTC | CASKLAGVQETQYF | few | TRBJ2-5 | TRBD2 | TRBV12-3/TRBV12-4
TGTGCCAGCAGTTTGGGGGGGTCTTCCTTTGTCCAAGAGACCCAGTACTTC | CASSLGGSSFVQETQYF | . | TRBJ2-5 | TRBD2 | TRBV12-3/TRBV12-4
TGTGCCAGTACCAGTGGGTCCCTCTATGGCTACACCTTC | CASTSGSLYGYTF | many | TRBJ1-2 | . | TRBV19
TGCGCCAGCAGCTTGATGTCAGACAACACCGGGGAGCTGTTTTTT | CASSLMSDNTGELFF | many | TRBJ2-2 | . | TRBV5-1
TGTGCCAGCAGTTTTATCGAGGGAGCCAGAGCTTTCTTT | CASSFIEGARAFF | once | TRBJ1-1 | . | TRBV3-1
TGTGCCAGCAGGAAGGACAGGGGGGCTGAAGCTTTCTTT | CASRKDRGAEAFF | many | TRBJ1-1 | TRBD1 | TRBV2
TGTGCCAGCACCCTGACCGGGACAGGGTCAAGCGAGCAGTACTTC | CASTLTGTGSSEQYF | few | TRBJ2-7 | TRBD1 | TRBV2
TGTGCCAGCAGTCCCCCCGGCAGGTGGAGTACTGAAGCTTTCTTT | CASSPPGRWSTEAFF | . | TRBJ1-1 | . | TRBV28
TGTGCCTGGACCATGGTAAATAGCAATCAGCCCCAGCATTTT | CAWTMVNSNQPQHF | many | TRBJ1-5 | . | TRBV30
TGTGCCAGCAGTTCCGCGGGACACTCGAACACTGAAGCTTTCTTT | CASSSAGHSNTEAFF | . | TRBJ1-1 | . | TRBV12-3/TRBV12-4
TGCGCCAGCAGCCAAGATGTCCTAGGGCTTATTGATGGAAACACCATATATTTT | CASSQDVLGLIDGNTIYF | . | TRBJ1-3 | . | TRBV4-3
TGTGCCAGTAGTAGCGTCCCGGGACTAGCGGGGGGTGAAAACATTCAGTACTTC | CASSSVPGLAGGENIQYF | many | TRBJ2-4 | TRBD2 | TRBV19
TGTGCCAGCAGTGAAGTCGACACCCTCACCGGGGAGCTGTTTTTT | CASSEVDTLTGELFF | few | TRBJ2-2 | . | TRBV6-1
TGTGCCAGCAGCTATGTGAGCTGGGACAGGTTCTCGACCGCCCTTCAGCCCCAGCATTTT | CASSYVSWDRFSTALQPQHF | many | TRBJ1-5 | TRBD1 | TRBV7-2
TGTGCCAGCTCACCAGGCTGGAGCACTGAAGCTTTCTTT | CASSPGWSTEAFF | many | TRBJ1-1 | . | TRBV18
TGTGCCAGCAGTCCCCTGAGGGAGCAGTACTTC | CASSPLREQYF | many | TRBJ2-7 | . | TRBV6-2/TRBV6-3
TGCAGTGCTAGAGATACAGCAGGGACTATTGGGGGCTACACCTTC | CSARDTAGTIGGYTF | many | TRBJ1-2 | . | TRBV20-1
TGTGCTATAGGTAGAAAAATTAATTCACCCCTCCACTTT | CAIGRKINSPLHF | few | TRBJ1-6 | . | TRBV12-5
TGCAGTGCTAGAGATGCAACAGCAAACACTGAAGCTTTCTTT | CSARDATANTEAFF | many | TRBJ1-1 | . | TRBV20-1
TGTGCCAGCAGTTACTCCAGGGACTTCAACACCGGGGAGCTGTTTTTT | CASSYSRDFNTGELFF | . | TRBJ2-2 | . | TRBV6-5
TGCAGCGGAAAAAGCGACAGGGCAGCTTTCTTT | CSGKSDRAAFF | . | TRBJ1-1 | TRBD1 | TRBV29-1